This T cell receptor beta chain stems from a study of regulatory T cells in long-lasting Graves disease. Construction of TCR beta libraries relied on iRepertoire HTBI primers and on Arm-PCR targeting CDR3 regions. TCRdb redid the calling of the multiplex PCR reads with MiXCR, one entry per CDR3 protein. The sample gives approximately 400,000 distinct CDR3 sequences, roughly 20% of which show up once; 25% to 30% is in the top ten. Time point meaning: persistent/refractory GD, antithyroid drugs over 5 years with positive TRAb. The TCR library was prepared using RNA isolated from PBMCs. This CDR3 has 13 amino acids. CDR1 LNHNV and CDR2 YYDKDF come from the germline V gene (reference sequence). Deletions cut 0 bases from V and 5 bases from J, with 7 bases between. This clonotype was picked up many times.

This TCR was recovered from a woman aged 35 to 49 with Graves disease. Sequencing used peripheral blood mononuclear cells (PBMCs), obtained when the disease was refractory, from a patient treated with antithyroid drugs. V and J are TRBV15 and TRBJ2-5; D gene uncertain. Written as DNA, the CDR3 is TGTGCCACCAGCAGAGATAAGTTGGAGACCCAGTACTTC. Translation: CATSRDKLETQYF.